The TCR beta chain under discussion was sequenced for a study of beta chain features in type 1 diabetes. Study-level findings and limits: Naive, central memory and regulatory TCRB repertoires appeared more similar among patients than healthy donors.

About this clone: What it binds is unknown. Within the sample, other DNA sequences also encode this same CDR3.

The CDR3 has 12 amino acids. Germline V gives CDR1 KGHSH, CDR2 LQKENI. V was trimmed by 3 bases and J by 6 bases, leaving 7 bases between them. Since all of the isolated RNA was reverse transcribed, expressed TCRB transcripts were what got sequenced. Assay: immunoSEQ multiplex PCR; the TCRdb copy retains only in-frame clones and omits some. This sample has hundreds of thousands of clones, with about 10% found just once. The sequenced sample was naive CD4+ T cells from blood. This sequence was found in a woman between 18 and 29 years old in good health. The V call is TRBV18, the J call TRBJ2-3; TRBD1 is a possible D gene (6 bases). The CDR3 DNA follows: TGTGCCAGCTCACCGGGGGCTGATACGCAGTATTTT. This codes for CASSPGADTQYF.